A selection of T cell receptor beta chains follows, all from one sample in a study of blood T cell repertoires in COVID-19. Profiling relied on immunoSEQ multiplex PCR, and the TCRdb table lists in-frame clones only, not all of them. The sample comprises fewer than 300,000 clones, more than 65% of which are singletons, and 2.5% to 3.5% rests with the top ten. Sequencing input: peripheral blood. These receptor sequences come from a woman between 18 and 29 years old with acute or convalescent COVID-19. Each CDR3 is given with its conserved first and last residue. The D gene is left open where the match is weak. The listing skips clone size in some rows; elsewhere it reads once, few, many or a size class.

V: TRBV19; D: NA; J: TRBJ1-4; length: 13; size: NA; CDR3: CASSPVSNEKLFF; DNA: TGTGCCAGTAGTCCCGTGTCTAATGAAAAACTGTTTTTT
V: TRBV7-9; D: TRBD2; J: TRBJ2-7; length: 15; size: NA; CDR3: CASSPTGTSGNEQYF; DNA: TGTGCCAGCAGCCCCACCGGGACTAGCGGGAACGAGCAGTACTTC
V: TRBV6-5; D: NA; J: TRBJ1-4; length: 15; size: NA; CDR3: CASKRAGGTNEKLFF; DNA: TGTGCCAGTAAGAGGGCCGGGGGAACTAATGAAAAACTGTTTTTT
V: TRBV7-8; D: NA; J: TRBJ2-3; length: 15; size: NA; CDR3: CASSFSVPSTDTQYF; DNA: TGTGCCAGCAGCTTTTCCGTCCCGAGCACAGATACGCAGTATTTT
V: TRBV19; D: TRBD1; J: TRBJ1-2; length: 14; size: few; CDR3: CASSTGTGFYGYTF; DNA: TGTGCCAGTAGTACCGGGACAGGATTTTATGGCTACACCTTC
V: TRBV6-5; D: TRBD1; J: TRBJ1-1; length: 14; size: NA; CDR3: CASRAPTGGTEAFF; DNA: TGTGCCAGCAGAGCCCCGACAGGGGGCACTGAAGCTTTCTTT
V: TRBV6-4; D: TRBD1; J: TRBJ2-1; length: 12; size: few; CDR3: CASSDWTGLQFF; DNA: TGTGCCAGCAGTGACTGGACAGGGCTGCAGTTCTTC
V: TRBV6-1; D: NA; J: TRBJ1-5; length: 16; size: NA; CDR3: CASSEARTTSNQPQHF; DNA: TGTGCCAGCAGTGAAGCGAGGACAACTAGCAATCAGCCCCAGCATTTT
V: TRBV28; D: NA; J: TRBJ1-1; length: 15; size: NA; CDR3: CASSKGGPMNTEAFF; DNA: TGTGCCAGCAGCAAGGGGGGGCCCATGAACACTGAAGCTTTCTTT
V: TRBV6-2/TRBV6-3; D: NA; J: TRBJ1-5; length: 16; size: NA; CDR3: CASSRPSSSGVQPQHF; DNA: TGTGCCAGCAGTAGGCCCTCCTCCTCAGGGGTCCAGCCCCAGCATTTT
V: TRBV6-5; D: NA; J: TRBJ2-1; length: 15; size: NA; CDR3: CASSSPRLGLPAWVF; DNA: TGTGCCAGCAGTTCCCCCCGCTTAGGACTCCCGGCGTGGGTCTTC
V: TRBV7-2; D: NA; J: TRBJ2-5; length: 14; size: few; CDR3: CASSWLVGGETQYF; DNA: TGTGCCAGCAGCTGGCTAGTGGGCGGGGAGACCCAGTACTTC
V: TRBV28; D: NA; J: TRBJ1-6; length: 12; size: NA; CDR3: CASGTPNSPLHF; DNA: TGTGCCAGCGGGACACCAAATTCACCCCTCCACTTT
V: TRBV19; D: TRBD1; J: TRBJ1-5; length: 15; size: once; CDR3: CASRANRGPNQPQHF; DNA: TGTGCCAGTAGGGCCAACAGGGGGCCGAATCAGCCCCAGCATTTT
V: TRBV6-6; D: NA; J: TRBJ2-7; length: 13; size: NA; CDR3: CASQKAALGEQYF; DNA: TGTGCCTCCCAAAAGGCCGCCCTAGGCGAGCAGTACTTC
V: TRBV5-1; D: NA; J: TRBJ2-5; length: 16; size: NA; CDR3: CASSLGRDYEQETQYF; DNA: TGCGCCAGCAGCTTGGGACGTGACTACGAACAAGAGACCCAGTACTTC
V: TRBV3-1/TRBV3-2; D: NA; J: TRBJ1-2; length: 15; size: few; CDR3: CASSPRGGPNYGYTF; DNA: TGTGCCAGCAGCCCTAGGGGGGGCCCTAACTATGGCTACACCTTC
V: TRBV28; D: TRBD2; J: TRBJ2-1; length: 15; size: once; CDR3: CASSIRTSRNNEQFF; DNA: TGTGCCAGCAGTATCCGGACTAGCAGAAACAATGAGCAGTTCTTC
V: TRBV19; D: TRBD1; J: TRBJ1-5; length: 14; size: NA; CDR3: CASSSQQGYQPQHF; DNA: TGTGCCAGTAGTTCACAACAGGGGTATCAGCCCCAGCATTTT
V: TRBV4-3; D: TRBD2; J: TRBJ2-7; length: 16; size: NA; CDR3: CASSQDLGLAAYEQYF; DNA: TGCGCCAGCAGCCAAGATCTTGGACTAGCGGCCTACGAGCAGTACTTC
V: TRBV20-1; D: TRBD2; J: TRBJ2-7; length: 13; size: NA; CDR3: CSASRLADYEQYF; DNA: TGCAGTGCTAGTCGTCTAGCGGACTACGAGCAGTACTTC
V: TRBV5-3; D: TRBD1; J: TRBJ1-2; length: 16; size: NA; CDR3: CARSLVGGTEKDGYTF; DNA: TGTGCCAGAAGCTTGGTTGGAGGGACAGAAAAAGATGGCTACACCTTC
V: TRBV30; D: NA; J: TRBJ1-2; length: 15; size: NA; CDR3: CAWSVLAERNYGYTF; DNA: TGTGCCTGGAGTGTCCTGGCAGAACGTAACTATGGCTACACCTTC
V: TRBV7-3; D: NA; J: TRBJ2-1; length: 14; size: NA; CDR3: CASSPGGSYNEQFF; DNA: TGTGCCAGCAGCCCCGGGGGCTCCTACAATGAGCAGTTCTTC
V: TRBV7-2; D: NA; J: TRBJ2-7; length: 14; size: NA; CDR3: CASSLEQGTYEQYF; DNA: TGTGCCAGCAGCTTAGAACAGGGAACCTACGAGCAGTACTTC
V: TRBV4-2; D: NA; J: TRBJ1-2; length: 18; size: NA; CDR3: CASSQDQKWAGVKNGYTF; DNA: TGTGCCAGCAGCCAAGATCAAAAGTGGGCAGGGGTAAAAAATGGCTACACCTTC
V: TRBV28; D: TRBD2; J: TRBJ2-2; length: 20; size: NA; CDR3: CASSLWTTTSGALGTGELFF; DNA: TGTGCCAGCAGTTTATGGACCACGACTAGCGGGGCCTTGGGTACCGGGGAGCTGTTTTTT
V: TRBV6-6; D: NA; J: TRBJ2-7; length: 13; size: NA; CDR3: CASSYSGPYEQYF; DNA: TGTGCCAGCAGTTACTCGGGGCCCTACGAGCAGTACTTC
V: TRBV12-5; D: TRBD1; J: TRBJ1-2; length: 16; size: NA; CDR3: CASGLAHNRGENGYTF; DNA: TGTGCTAGTGGTTTGGCCCACAACAGGGGAGAGAATGGCTACACCTTC
V: TRBV7-8; D: NA; J: TRBJ1-2; length: 13; size: NA; CDR3: CASSPGGFEGYTF; DNA: TGTGCCAGCAGCCCCGGGGGGTTCGAGGGCTACACCTTC
V: TRBV28; D: TRBD2; J: TRBJ2-7; length: 15; size: NA; CDR3: CASSLLGLATYEQYF; DNA: TGTGCCAGCAGTTTACTAGGACTAGCCACCTACGAGCAGTACTTC
V: TRBV12-3/TRBV12-4; D: NA; J: TRBJ1-2; length: 10; size: NA; CDR3: CATKSYGYTF; DNA: TGTGCCACCAAATCCTATGGCTACACCTTC
V: TRBV19; D: TRBD1; J: TRBJ2-3; length: 16; size: NA; CDR3: CASSRGQGRYTDTQYF; DNA: TGTGCCAGTAGTAGGGGACAGGGGCGATACACAGATACGCAGTATTTT
V: TRBV19; D: TRBD2; J: TRBJ2-1; length: 16; size: NA; CDR3: CASSPRGGRVYNEQFF; DNA: TGTGCCAGTAGTCCCCGGGGCGGGAGGGTCTACAATGAGCAGTTCTTC
V: TRBV2; D: NA; J: TRBJ2-1; length: 11; size: NA; CDR3: CASKLAYEQFF; DNA: TGTGCCAGCAAACTAGCATATGAGCAGTTCTTC
V: TRBV9; D: NA; J: TRBJ2-5; length: 14; size: NA; CDR3: CASSTMDRQETQYF; DNA: TGTGCCAGCAGCACCATGGACAGACAAGAGACCCAGTACTTC
V: TRBV6-2/TRBV6-3; D: NA; J: TRBJ1-1; length: 14; size: NA; CDR3: CASSRLQGRTEAFF; DNA: TGTGCCAGCAGTCGCCTACAGGGCAGGACTGAAGCTTTCTTT
V: TRBV2; D: NA; J: TRBJ1-3; length: 12; size: once; CDR3: CASSLTRDTIYF; DNA: TGTGCCAGCAGTCTAACGAGGGACACCATATATTTT
V: TRBV27; D: TRBD2; J: TRBJ2-2; length: 16; size: once; CDR3: CASSPGLAGTTGELFF; DNA: TGTGCCAGCAGTCCGGGACTAGCGGGAACCACCGGGGAGCTGTTTTTT
V: TRBV6-4; D: TRBD1; J: TRBJ1-1; length: 12; size: NA; CDR3: CASRTTGGAAFF; DNA: TGTGCCAGCCGAACGACAGGGGGCGCAGCTTTCTTT
V: TRBV25-1; D: TRBD1; J: TRBJ2-5; length: 16; size: NA; CDR3: CASSKPGQGVFETQYF; DNA: TGTGCCAGCAGCAAACCGGGACAGGGGGTTTTTGAGACCCAGTACTTC
V: TRBV7-9; D: TRBD2; J: TRBJ2-3; length: 14; size: NA; CDR3: CASSPTSDLDTQYF; DNA: TGTGCCAGCAGCCCGACTAGCGATCTAGATACGCAGTATTTT
V: TRBV30; D: NA; J: TRBJ2-1; length: 12; size: NA; CDR3: CAWSVIPSEQFF; DNA: TGTGCCTGGAGTGTGATTCCCAGTGAGCAGTTCTTC
V: TRBV4-3; D: TRBD1; J: TRBJ1-2; length: 15; size: NA; CDR3: CASSQPDRDDYGYTF; DNA: TGCGCCAGCAGCCAGCCGGACAGGGATGACTATGGCTACACCTTC
V: TRBV5-1; D: TRBD2; J: TRBJ2-2; length: 15; size: NA; CDR3: CASSPLAEGTGELFF; DNA: TGCGCCAGCAGCCCGCTAGCGGAAGGCACCGGGGAGCTGTTTTTT
V: TRBV7-3; D: NA; J: TRBJ2-1; length: 13; size: NA; CDR3: CASSLKPGDEQFF; DNA: TGTGCCAGCAGCTTGAAGCCCGGTGATGAGCAGTTCTTC
V: TRBV10-1; D: NA; J: TRBJ2-7; length: 15; size: NA; CDR3: CASSEEPGLTREQYF; DNA: TGCGCCAGCAGTGAGGAACCGGGACTGACCCGCGAGCAGTACTTC
V: TRBV9; D: NA; J: TRBJ2-5; length: 14; size: once; CDR3: CASSVGGVGETQYF; DNA: TGTGCCAGCAGCGTAGGGGGAGTTGGGGAGACCCAGTACTTC
V: TRBV2; D: NA; J: TRBJ1-1; length: 15; size: once; CDR3: CASSVGGVRNTEAFF; DNA: TGTGCCAGCAGTGTTGGGGGGGTACGGAACACTGAAGCTTTCTTT
V: TRBV3-1/TRBV3-2; D: NA; J: TRBJ2-7; length: 16; size: few; CDR3: CASSQELMGRTYEQYF; DNA: TGTGCCAGCAGCCAAGAACTCATGGGCCGAACCTACGAGCAGTACTTC
V: TRBV18; D: NA; J: TRBJ1-1; length: 13; size: NA; CDR3: CASSSQGGREAFF; DNA: TGTGCCAGCTCATCACAGGGAGGCCGCGAAGCTTTCTTT
V: TRBV11-2; D: NA; J: TRBJ2-7; length: 16; size: many; CDR3: CASSPRGIRNAYEQYF; DNA: TGTGCCAGCAGCCCACGCGGGATTCGAAACGCCTACGAGCAGTACTTC
V: TRBV7-9; D: TRBD2; J: TRBJ2-2; length: 14; size: NA; CDR3: CASSLAPSGGELFF; DNA: TGTGCCAGCAGCTTAGCCCCTAGCGGTGGGGAGCTGTTTTTT
V: TRBV19; D: TRBD1; J: TRBJ2-7; length: 17; size: few; CDR3: CASSIGLTGGLSYEQYF; DNA: TGTGCCAGTAGTATCGGATTAACAGGGGGCCTGTCCTACGAGCAGTACTTC
V: TRBV28; D: TRBD2; J: TRBJ2-3; length: 15; size: NA; CDR3: CASLTSLLSADTQYF; DNA: TGTGCCAGCCTGACTAGCCTTCTTAGCGCAGATACGCAGTATTTT